One sample yielded the 23 T cell receptor beta chains listed below, sequenced in a study of cytomegalovirus exposure and HLA in healthy donors. The table came from immunoSEQ multiplex PCR; TCRdb's copy has only in-frame clones and leaves some out. The sample includes over 60,000 clones, 90% to 95% of them seen just once. The sample consisted of PBMCs. These receptors all come from a man between 18 and 29 years old in good health and CMV-seronegative.

The V and J genes are TRBV7-8 and TRBJ2-5, with D possibly TRBD1 on 6 matching bases. V shed 1 base and J shed 1 base, with 10 bases lying between them. The germline CDR1 and CDR2 sequences are SGHVS and FQNEAQ. The CDR3 is made up of 15 amino acids. CDR3 protein: CASSLGWGPQETQYF. In nucleotides, the CDR3 is TGTGCCAGCAGCTTAGGATGGGGGCCCCAAGAGACCCAGTACTTC.

In DNA, the CDR3 is TGTGCCACCAGCAGCACCGGGACAGGGCTAACTAATGAAAAACTGTTTTTT. Its translation is CATSSTGTGLTNEKLFF. V and J are TRBV15 and TRBJ1-4; 9 bases fit TRBD1. Looked up from germline, CDR1 is LNHNV and CDR2 is YYDKDF (reference sequence). The CDR3 loop spans 17 amino acids. The V and J ends lost 3 bases and 1 base, in that order; junction bases with no gene match: 6.

The rearrangement joins TRBV29-1 to TRBJ1-2; no reliable D call. Germline V gene data show CDR1 as SQVTM and CDR2 as ANQGSEA. Trimming cost V 5 bases and J 2 bases, with 6 bases left between them. The CDR3 runs to 11 residues. CDR3 region: CSVQWNYGYTF. DNA of the CDR3: TGCAGCGTTCAGTGGAACTATGGCTACACCTTC.

The rearrangement uses TRBV2 and TRBJ2-7; 9 nucleotides line up with TRBD1. The CDR3 has 14 amino acids. The V gene end was trimmed by 6 bases and the J gene end by 1 base; junction bases not matched to a gene: 4. The V gene's germline CDR1 is SNHLY and CDR2 FYNNEI. The CDR3 here is CASRWTGASYEQYF. For the CDR3, the DNA is TGTGCCAGCAGGTGGACAGGGGCGTCCTACGAGCAGTACTTC.

This CDR3 is CASSERETGAAEAFF. CDR3 nucleotides: TGTGCCAGCAGTGAACGGGAAACAGGGGCTGCTGAAGCTTTCTTT. V usage is TRBV25-1 and J usage is TRBJ1-1, with TRBD1 identical over 7 bases. Looked up from germline, CDR1 is MGHDK and CDR2 is SYGVNS. CDR3 length: 15 residues. J lost 6 bases, V lost 2 bases, and 9 bases had no gene match.

The chain joins TRBV6-6 to TRBJ2-1, with a tentative D call TRBD1 (6 bases). V was cut by 6 bases and J by 10 bases, with 13 bases left in between. This CDR3 spans 12 amino acids. Looked up from germline, CDR1 is MNHNY and CDR2 is SVGAGI (reference sequence). The CDR3 nucleotides are TGTGCCAGCAGCCGAACGAGGGGGGAGCAGTTCTTC. It codes for CASSRTRGEQFF.

The J gene is TRBJ2-2, the V gene TRBV6-5; 11 bases match TRBD2. The V gene's germline CDR1 is MNHEY and CDR2 SVGAGI. Trimming cost V 4 bases and J 3 bases; bases outside gene matches: 4. The CDR3 is 16 amino acids. The DNA for the CDR3 is TGTGCCAGCAGTTTGCTTAGCGGGGGGGACACCGGGGAGCTGTTTTTT. This encodes CASSLLSGGDTGELFF.

The chain uses TRBV4-1 and TRBJ2-2; TRBD2 might be the D (5 bases). The germline V gene encodes CDR1 MGHRA and CDR2 YSYEKL. V gave up 4 bases and J gave up 0 bases, with 18 bases separating them. The CDR3 extends over 18 amino acids. CDR3 in DNA: TGCGCCAGCAGCCTAGGAGGCTGGGAGAGAGCGAACACCGGGGAGCTGTTTTTT. Encoded protein: CASSLGGWERANTGELFF.

The V and J genes are TRBV5-1 and TRBJ2-1, with 9 bases identical to TRBD2. Germline values: CDR1 SGHRS, CDR2 YFSETQ. This CDR3 is 14 amino acids long. V dropped 7 bases and J dropped 6; count of bases not matched to a gene: 8. In DNA form, the CDR3 reads TGCGCCAGCCAAAGCGGGGGGCCCACCAATGAGCAGTTCTTC. Encoded protein: CASQSGGPTNEQFF. Together with reference TRBV5-1 and TRBJ2-1, the CDR3 gives the full variable domain: KAGVTQTPRYLIKTRGQQVTLSCSPISGHRSVSWYQQTPGQGLQFLFEYFSETQRNKGNFPGRFSGRQFSNSRSEMNVSTLELGDSALYLCASQSGGPTNEQFFGPGTRLTVL.

This chain links TRBV7-6 with TRBJ2-6, with D perhaps TRBD2 (5 bases). This CDR3 region has 16 residues. Trimming took 1 base from V and 3 from J, leaving 10 bases between them. The V gene's germline CDR1 is SGHVS and CDR2 FNYEAQ. CDR3 bases: TGTGCCAGCAGCTTAGGGACCGGGGTTGGGGCCAACGTCCTGACTTTC. Translated: CASSLGTGVGANVLTF.

The chain has TRBV10-3 and TRBJ1-5, with D possibly TRBD1 on 5 matching bases. Deletions cut 10 bases from V and 3 bases from J, with 13 bases between. Per the germline V gene, CDR1 is ENHRY and CDR2 is SYGVKD. This CDR3 has 13 residues. CDR3 in amino acids: CANAGGINQPQHF. As DNA, the CDR3 is TGTGCCAATGCCGGGGGTATCAATCAGCCCCAGCATTTT.

The V and J genes are TRBV15 and TRBJ1-6, with D unclear. The CDR3 runs 15 residues. V was pared by 0 bases and J by 10 bases, with 13 bases between. Germline lookup yields CDR1 LNHNV and CDR2 YYDKDF (reference sequence). The CDR3 region is CATSRERGVQSPLHF. The CDR3 bases are TGTGCCACCAGCAGAGAGCGGGGAGTACAATCACCCCTCCACTTT. Full variable domain (missing parts from reference TRBV15 and TRBJ1-6): DAMVIQNPRYQVTQFGKPVTLSCSQTLNHNVMYWYQQKSSQAPKLLFHYYDKDFNNEADTPDNFQSRRPNTSFCFLDIRSPGLGDTAMYLCATSRERGVQSPLHFGNGTRLTVT.

This clone has only one observation. CDR3 sequence: CASSLFITDTEAFF. Here the CDR3 DNA reads TGTGCCAGCAGCTTATTCATCACAGACACTGAAGCTTTCTTT. The chain employs TRBV7-9 and TRBJ1-1, with no clear D. The CDR3 length is 14 residues. The V and J ends lost 2 bases and 3 bases respectively, with 10 bases between them. Per the germline V gene, CDR1 is SEHNR and CDR2 is FQNEAQ (reference sequence).

The chain couples TRBV6-6 to TRBJ1-4; 7 bases map to TRBD1. Germline CDR1 and CDR2: MNHNY and SVGAGI (reference sequence). V lost 6 bases, J lost 7 bases, and 14 bases stayed unmatched. This CDR3 has 16 residues. The CDR3 here is CASSYGTGAAIEKLFF. In DNA, the CDR3 is TGTGCCAGCAGCTATGGAACAGGGGCCGCCATTGAAAAACTGTTTTTT.

The rearrangement links TRBV4-1 to TRBJ1-2, with TRBD1 matching 8 bases. The junction had 6 bases not matched to a gene; V was cut back by 0 bases and J by 3 bases. Germline loops: CDR1 MGHRA, CDR2 YSYEKL. The CDR3 is made up of 16 amino acids. The CDR3 region has the DNA TGCGCCAGCAGCCAAGATGGTTGGGGACAGGACTATGGCTACACCTTC. Protein: CASSQDGWGQDYGYTF.

V gene TRBV18 combines with J gene TRBJ2-1, with 9 bases identical to TRBD1. The length of the CDR3 is 15 residues. Germline CDR1 and CDR2: KGHSH and LQKENI. V gave up 2 bases and J gave up 6 bases; unmatched junction bases: 5. The CDR3 reads CASSPEQGAVNEQFF. In DNA, the CDR3 is TGTGCCAGCTCACCAGAACAGGGGGCTGTCAATGAGCAGTTCTTC.

This rearrangement joins TRBV7-9 to TRBJ1-1; 7 positions match TRBD1. The V gene end was trimmed by 2 bases and the J gene end by 5 bases; junction bases not matched to a gene: 8. Germline V lookup: CDR1 SEHNR, CDR2 FQNEAQ (reference sequence). The CDR3 has 15 amino acids. This CDR3 reads CASSLWGDSVTEAFF. The CDR3 bases are TGTGCCAGCAGCTTATGGGGGGACAGTGTAACTGAAGCTTTCTTT.

The chain recombines TRBV18 with TRBJ2-6; TRBD1 agrees at 10 bases. CDR3 length: 20 amino acids. Trimming removed 3 bases from V and 4 bases from J; junction bases left unmatched: 15. Germline loops: CDR1 KGHSH, CDR2 LQKENI. CDR3 sequence: CASSPRTGQGSFTGANVLTF. The CDR3 DNA sequence: TGTGCCAGCTCACCCCGGACGGGACAGGGGAGTTTTACCGGGGCCAACGTCCTGACTTTC. Using reference TRBV18 and TRBJ2-6 for the parts outside the CDR3, the full variable domain is NAGVMQNPRHLVRRRGQEARLRCSPMKGHSHVYWYRQLPEEGLKFMVYLQKENIIDESGMPKERFSAEFPKEGPSILRIQQVVRGDSAAYFCASSPRTGQGSFTGANVLTFGAGSRLTVL.

The V call is TRBV28, the J call TRBJ1-1; no definite D call. CDR1 MDHEN and CDR2 SYDVKM come from the germline V gene. Trimming cost V 5 bases and J 5 bases, with 9 bases left between them. The CDR3 has 12 residues. The CDR3 region has the DNA TGTGCCAGCAGTCGCGGATATACTGAAGCTTTCTTT. This codes for CASSRGYTEAFF.

The chain has TRBV7-3 and TRBJ2-3; 9 positions agree with TRBD1. CDR3 length: 17 amino acids. Germline CDR1 SGHTA, CDR2 FQGTGA. V shed 3 bases and J 0 bases; nucleotides not matched to a gene: 7. CDR3 bases: TGTGCCAGCAGCTTGTCCTCCGGGACAGGGAGCACAGATACGCAGTATTTT. Protein product: CASSLSSGTGSTDTQYF. Looking up the rest from reference TRBV7-3 and TRBJ2-3 gives the full variable domain: GAGVSQTPSNKVTEKGKYVELRCDPISGHTALYWYRQSLGQGPEFLIYFQGTGAADDSGLPNDRFFAVRPEGSVSTLKIQRTERGDSAVYLCASSLSSGTGSTDTQYFGPGTRLTVL.

The J gene is TRBJ1-1, the V gene TRBV7-3; 7 bases agree with TRBD1. V trimming: 1 base; J trimming: 8 bases; junction bases outside the gene matches: 4. In germline, CDR1 is SGHTA, CDR2 FQGTGA. CDR3 length: 13 residues. In DNA, the CDR3 is TGTGCCAGCAGCTTAATGGGGGACAGCGAAGCTTTCTTT. It codes for CASSLMGDSEAFF.

The chain links TRBV4-1 to TRBJ1-4, with TRBD1 matching over 8 bases. J was trimmed by 5 bases and V by 0 bases; bases with no gene match: 14. This CDR3 has 19 amino acids. Germline CDR1 and CDR2: MGHRA and YSYEKL. The CDR3 DNA follows: TGCGCCAGCAGCCAAGAAGGGTGGGCAGGGGGCGCGAGAAATGAAAAACTGTTTTTT. This encodes CASSQEGWAGGARNEKLFF.

The chain recombines TRBV4-1 with TRBJ1-5; TRBD1 is a possible D gene (5 bases). With 4 bases removed from V and 0 bases from J, the gap between germline ends came to 10 bases. Per germline, CDR1 MGHRA and CDR2 YSYEKL. This CDR3 comprises 15 residues. The CDR3, as DNA: TGCGCCAGCAGCCCCCTAGGGGTTAGCAATCAGCCCCAGCATTTT. This sequence encodes CASSPLGVSNQPQHF.